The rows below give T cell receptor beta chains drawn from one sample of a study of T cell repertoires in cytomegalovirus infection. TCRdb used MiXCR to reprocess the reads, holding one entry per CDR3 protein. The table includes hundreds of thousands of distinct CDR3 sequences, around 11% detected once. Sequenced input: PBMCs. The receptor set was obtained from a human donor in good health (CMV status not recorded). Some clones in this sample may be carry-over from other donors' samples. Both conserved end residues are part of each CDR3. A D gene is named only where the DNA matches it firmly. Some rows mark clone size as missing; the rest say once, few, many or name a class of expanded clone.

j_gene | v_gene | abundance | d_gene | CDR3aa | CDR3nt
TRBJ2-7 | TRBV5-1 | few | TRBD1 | CASSLATGTGFEQYF | TGCGCCAGCAGCTTGGCAACCGGGACAGGGTTCGAGCAGTACTTC
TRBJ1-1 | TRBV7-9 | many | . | CASTRAQEHTEAFF | TGTGCCAGCACAAGGGCCCAAGAACACACTGAAGCTTTCTTT
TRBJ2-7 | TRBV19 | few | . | CASSMRGDKGYHEQYF | TGTGCCAGTAGTATGAGAGGGGACAAGGGGTACCACGAGCAGTACTTC
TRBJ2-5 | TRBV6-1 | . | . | CASSEYRSPETQYF | TGTGCCAGCAGTGAATATAGGTCCCCAGAGACCCAGTACTTC
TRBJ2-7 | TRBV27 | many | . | CAAAQGSDYEQYF | TGTGCCGCGGCTCAAGGCAGCGACTACGAGCAGTACTTC
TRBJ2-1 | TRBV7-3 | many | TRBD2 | CASSPRRGAGYNEQFF | TGTGCCAGCAGCCCCCGGCGAGGAGCGGGGTACAATGAGCAGTTCTTC
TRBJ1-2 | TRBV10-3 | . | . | CAISESGAGRLRYTF | TGTGCCATCAGTGAGTCAGGGGCCGGACGTTTGCGCTACACCTTC
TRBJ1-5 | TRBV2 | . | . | CASSGGGSSNQPQHF | TGTGCCAGCAGTGGTGGAGGGAGTAGCAATCAGCCCCAGCATTTT
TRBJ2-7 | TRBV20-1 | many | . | CSASWDASSYEQYF | TGCAGTGCTAGCTGGGACGCAAGCTCCTACGAGCAGTACTTC
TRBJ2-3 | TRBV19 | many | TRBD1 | CASSTHLYYRGRSSDTQYF | TGTGCCAGTAGTACCCATCTTTATTACAGGGGGCGTTCTTCAGATACGCAGTATTTT
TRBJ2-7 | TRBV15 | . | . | CATSSPGRLSSYEQYF | TGTGCCACCAGCAGCCCTGGACGGCTGAGCTCCTACGAGCAGTACTTC
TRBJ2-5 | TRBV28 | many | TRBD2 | CASSPPGLVLKTQYF | TGTGCCAGCAGCCCGCCGGGACTAGTTTTAAAGACCCAGTACTTC
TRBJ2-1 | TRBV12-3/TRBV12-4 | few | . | CASTDADGVNEQFF | TGTGCCAGCACGGATGCGGACGGTGTCAATGAGCAGTTCTTC
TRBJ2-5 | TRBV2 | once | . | CASSVNLGVETQYF | TGTGCCAGCAGTGTCAATCTGGGAGTAGAGACCCAGTACTTC
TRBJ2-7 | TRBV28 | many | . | CASSSSGPVTYEQYF | TGTGCCAGCAGTTCTTCCGGGCCGGTTACCTACGAGCAGTACTTC
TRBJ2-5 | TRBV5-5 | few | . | CASNPGREETQYF | TGTGCCAGCAACCCGGGACGGGAGGAGACCCAGTACTTC
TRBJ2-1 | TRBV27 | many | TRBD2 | CASSLSLAGSYNEQFF | TGTGCCAGCAGTTTATCGTTAGCGGGATCCTACAATGAGCAGTTCTTC
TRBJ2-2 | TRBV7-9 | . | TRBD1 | CASSVSGTGFTGELFF | TGTGCCAGCAGCGTCTCCGGGACAGGGTTTACCGGGGAGCTGTTTTTT
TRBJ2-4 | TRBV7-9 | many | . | CASSSGPQGAKNIQYF | TGTGCCAGCAGCTCAGGGCCCCAAGGGGCCAAAAACATTCAGTACTTC
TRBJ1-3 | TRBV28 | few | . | CASSSAWEWVNGNTIYF | TGTGCCAGCAGTTCCGCTTGGGAATGGGTGAATGGAAACACCATATATTTT
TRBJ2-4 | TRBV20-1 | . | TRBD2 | CSASLAGGGNIQYF | TGCAGTGCTTCGCTAGCGGGAGGAGGGAACATTCAGTACTTC
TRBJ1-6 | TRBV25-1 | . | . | CASSDHSPLHF | TGTGCCAGCAGTGACCATTCACCCCTCCACTTT
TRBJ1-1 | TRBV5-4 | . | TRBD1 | CASSGTDRALNTEAFF | TGTGCCAGCAGCGGGACGGACAGGGCTTTAAACACTGAAGCTTTCTTT
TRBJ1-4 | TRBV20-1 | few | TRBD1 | CSARSRQGTEKLFF | TGCAGTGCTAGATCCAGACAGGGGACTGAAAAACTGTTTTTT
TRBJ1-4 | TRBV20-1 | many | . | CSAYRDTNEKLFF | TGCAGTGCTTACAGGGACACTAATGAAAAACTGTTTTTT
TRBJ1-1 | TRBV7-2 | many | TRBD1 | CASSFRTGYRDTEAFF | TGTGCCAGCAGCTTTAGGACAGGTTATCGCGACACTGAAGCTTTCTTT
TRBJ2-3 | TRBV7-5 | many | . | CISVPEAWDGKRPPSAGTDTQYF | .
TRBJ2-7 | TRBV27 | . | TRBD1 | CASSRGQGALSEQYF | TGTGCCAGCAGTCGCGGACAGGGGGCGCTTAGCGAGCAGTACTTC
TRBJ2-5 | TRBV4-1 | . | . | CASSQLGSETQYF | TGCGCCAGCAGCCAACTCGGGTCGGAGACCCAGTACTTC
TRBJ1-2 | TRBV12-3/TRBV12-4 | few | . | CASSNTVGGYTF | TGTGCCAGCAGTAACACAGTGGGGGGCTACACCTTC
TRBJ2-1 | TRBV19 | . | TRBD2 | CASRGGIAGDSYNEQFF | TGTGCCTCTCGCGGGGGAATAGCGGGAGATTCCTACAATGAGCAGTTCTTC
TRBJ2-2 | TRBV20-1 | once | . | CSAREGRSANTGELFF | TGCAGTGCTAGAGAGGGCAGGTCGGCAAACACCGGGGAGCTGTTTTTT
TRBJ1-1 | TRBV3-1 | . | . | CASSPQLQGTEAFF | TGTGCCAGCAGCCCCCAGCTCCAAGGCACTGAAGCTTTCTTT
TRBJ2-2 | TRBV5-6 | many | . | CASSLDWNTGELFF | TGTGCCAGCAGCTTGGACTGGAACACCGGGGAGCTGTTTTTT
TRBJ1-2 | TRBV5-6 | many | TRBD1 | CASSWTGPLYGYTF | TGTGCCAGCAGCTGGACAGGGCCCTTATATGGCTACACCTTC
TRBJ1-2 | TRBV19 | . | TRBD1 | CASRDDREYGYTF | TGTGCCAGTAGAGACGACAGGGAGTATGGCTACACCTTC
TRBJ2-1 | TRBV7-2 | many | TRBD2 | CASSLVRLAGANEQFF | TGTGCCAGCAGCTTAGTCCGACTAGCGGGTGCCAATGAGCAGTTCTTC
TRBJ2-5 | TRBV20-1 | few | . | CSARVKVGVQETQYF | TGCAGTGCTAGAGTCAAGGTCGGAGTCCAAGAGACCCAGTACTTC
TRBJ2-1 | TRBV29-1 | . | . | CSVGVRPATDEQFF | TGCAGCGTTGGCGTGCGACCAGCTACGGATGAGCAGTTCTTC
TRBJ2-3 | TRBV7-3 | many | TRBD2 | CASSASGGTDTQYF | TGTGCCAGCAGCGCAAGCGGGGGCACAGATACGCAGTATTTT
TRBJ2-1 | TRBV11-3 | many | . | CASSLRGSGQNEQFF | TGTGCCAGCAGCTTAAGGGGGAGTGGGCAGAATGAGCAGTTCTTC
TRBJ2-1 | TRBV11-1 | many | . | CASSLAGEGYNEQFF | TGTGCCAGCAGCTTAGCGGGAGAGGGGTACAATGAGCAGTTCTTC
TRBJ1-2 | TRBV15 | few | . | CATSIEYSPNYGYTF | TGTGCCACCAGCATTGAGTACAGCCCTAACTATGGCTACACCTTC
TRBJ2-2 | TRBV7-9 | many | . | CASSLEVELFF | TGTGCCAGCAGCTTGGAAGTGGAGCTGTTTTTT
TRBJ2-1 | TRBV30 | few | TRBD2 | CAWSPTSGGYNEQFF | TGTGCCTGGAGCCCTACTAGCGGGGGATACAATGAGCAGTTCTTC
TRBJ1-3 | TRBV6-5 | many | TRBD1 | CASSYGTGSSGNTIYF | TGTGCCAGCAGTTACGGGACAGGGAGCTCTGGAAACACCATATATTTT
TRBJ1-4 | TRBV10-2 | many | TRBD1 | CASSTGDEKLFF | TGCGCCAGCAGCACAGGGGATGAAAAACTGTTTTTT
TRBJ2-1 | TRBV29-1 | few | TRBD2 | CSVARSGAYNEQFF | TGCAGCGTTGCCCGTAGCGGGGCGTACAATGAGCAGTTCTTC
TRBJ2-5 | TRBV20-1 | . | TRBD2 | CSATGSGGTETQYF | TGCAGTGCTACGGGTAGCGGGGGTACGGAGACCCAGTACTTC
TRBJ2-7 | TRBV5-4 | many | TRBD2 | CASSSVTSGRSYEQYF | TGTGCCAGCAGCTCCGTGACTAGCGGGAGGTCCTACGAGCAGTACTTC
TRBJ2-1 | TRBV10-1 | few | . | CASSESDEQFF | TGCGCCAGCAGTGAGTCCGATGAGCAGTTCTTC
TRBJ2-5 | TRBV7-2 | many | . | CASSLYRPRETQYF | TGTGCCAGCAGCTTATATAGGCCGAGGGAGACCCAGTACTTC
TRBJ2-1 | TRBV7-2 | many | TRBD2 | CASPPGLAGGPNNEQFF | TGTGCCAGCCCTCCGGGACTAGCGGGGGGGCCAAACAATGAGCAGTTCTTC
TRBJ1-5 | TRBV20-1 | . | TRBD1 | CSALQGLTQHF | TGCAGTGCTTTACAGGGGCTTACCCAGCATTTT
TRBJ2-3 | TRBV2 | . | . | CASSRQQDTQYF | TGTGCCAGCAGTAGACAGCAAGATACGCAGTATTTT
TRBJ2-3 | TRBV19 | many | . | CASSRPRGSPTRNTDTQYF | TGTGCCAGTAGTCGCCCACGGGGCTCACCTACTAGGAACACAGATACGCAGTATTTT